Listed here is a single TCR beta chain. Its matching antigen is unknown. This entry belongs to a study of OX40 agonist ivuxolimab in advanced cancers. General study findings and limits: There was clonal expansion of CD4+ and CD8+ blood T cells by week 6 at 0.1 to 3.0 mg/kg.

This table comes from immunoSEQ multiplex PCR, and its TCRdb copy is limited to in-frame clones, with some not included. The sample yields tens of thousands of clones, around 90% seen once. Systemic immunosuppression or autoimmune disease history was grounds to exclude patients. Specimen: CD4+ or CD8+ T cells sorted from blood, collected in a trial of the OX40 agonist ivuxolimab. The sequence was obtained from an adult with an advanced solid tumor such as melanoma, head and neck, liver or kidney cancer.

The CDR3 region is CASSFGGRGEQYF. For the CDR3, the DNA is TGTGCCAGCAGCTTTGGGGGGAGGGGCGAGCAGTACTTC. The genes are TRBV7-2 and TRBJ2-7; 7 nucleotides agree with TRBD2. Germline V CDR1 and CDR2: SGHTA, FQGNSA. This CDR3 is 13 amino acids long. Germline trimming cut 3 bases from V and 6 bases from J; bases unmatched to any gene: 5.